Listed below are T cell receptor beta chains from one sample, sequenced in a study of T cells after yellow fever vaccination. TCRdb redid the calling of the 5' RACE reads with MiXCR, one entry per CDR3 protein. In the table there are 500,000 to 700,000 distinct CDR3 sequences, about 19% of which are singletons. This specimen was PBMCs, taken 15 days after the yellow fever booster vaccination. The source is a man aged 25-45 years who received the YFV17D yellow fever vaccine. Each CDR3 is given with its conserved first and last residue. D genes are given only for firm matches. Only some rows state a clone size, as once, few, many or a class for expanded clones.

length,size,V,D,J,CDR3,DNA
16,NA,TRBV20-1,TRBD1,TRBJ2-7,CSARDTIGTVDYEQYF,TGCAGTGCTAGAGACACTATCGGGACAGTAGACTACGAGCAGTACTTC
14,many,TRBV10-3,NA,TRBJ1-6,CAISESTVNSPLHF,TGTGCCATCAGTGAGTCCACGGTTAATTCACCCCTCCACTTT
14,few,TRBV29-1,TRBD1,TRBJ1-4,CSVAGGQGGEKLFF,TGCAGCGTTGCGGGGGGACAGGGTGGTGAAAAACTGTTTTTT
12,once,TRBV28,TRBD2,TRBJ2-3,CASSPPGLARNF,TGTGCCAGCAGTCCCCCCGGACTAGCTCGGAATTTT
14,NA,TRBV10-3,TRBD1,TRBJ1-5,CAISEGQGNQPQHF,TGTGCCATCAGTGAGGGACAGGGGAATCAGCCCCAGCATTTT
14,NA,TRBV4-2,TRBD1,TRBJ2-7,CASSARDRAYEQYF,TGTGCCAGCAGCGCTCGGGACAGGGCCTACGAGCAGTACTTC
13,few,TRBV12-3/TRBV12-4,NA,TRBJ2-1,CASSLAKTDEQFF,TGTGCCAGCAGTTTAGCCAAAACAGATGAGCAGTTCTTC
13,few,TRBV12-3/TRBV12-4,NA,TRBJ2-7,CASSFAGPYEQYF,TGTGCCAGCAGTTTCGCGGGACCTTACGAGCAGTACTTC
16,few,TRBV7-2,TRBD2,TRBJ2-1,CASSSELAGGPIEQFF,TGTGCCAGCAGCTCAGAACTAGCGGGAGGGCCTATTGAGCAGTTCTTC
13,NA,TRBV20-1,NA,TRBJ1-5,CSVESESNQPQHF,TGCAGTGTTGAGTCAGAGAGCAATCAGCCCCAGCATTTT
18,few,TRBV4-3,TRBD2,TRBJ2-7,CASSPGTSGMGLFYEQYF,TGCGCCAGCAGCCCCGGGACTAGCGGGATGGGGTTATTCTACGAGCAGTACTTC
15,few,TRBV7-9,TRBD2,TRBJ2-2,CASSRGSSDTGELFF,TGTGCCAGCAGCCGCGGGAGTTCGGACACCGGGGAGCTGTTTTTT
14,few,TRBV5-4,NA,TRBJ2-4,CASHRESDKNIQYF,TGTGCCAGCCATCGGGAGTCGGACAAAAACATTCAGTACTTC
17,NA,TRBV5-1,TRBD1,TRBJ2-6,CASSLYRGSAGANVLTF,TGCGCCAGCAGCTTGTACAGGGGAAGCGCTGGGGCCAACGTCCTGACTTTC
18,NA,TRBV3-1,TRBD2,TRBJ2-5,CACSQEAPYGGSVETQYF,TGTGCCTGCAGCCAAGAGGCCCCATACGGCGGGAGTGTGGAGACCCAGTACTTC
14,NA,TRBV7-9,NA,TRBJ2-2,CASSFDSNTGELFF,TGTGCCAGCAGCTTCGACTCGAACACCGGGGAGCTGTTTTTT
15,NA,TRBV28,TRBD2,TRBJ2-1,CASSSGTGGNNEQFF,TGTGCCAGCAGTTCCGGAACGGGAGGTAACAATGAGCAGTTCTTC
12,NA,TRBV7-9,NA,TRBJ1-1,CASTKRNTEAFF,TGTGCCAGCACCAAGAGGAACACTGAAGCTTTCTTT
15,NA,TRBV7-9,TRBD2,TRBJ2-1,CASSSTSRAYNEQFF,TGTGCCAGCAGCTCGACTAGCCGCGCCTACAATGAGCAGTTCTTC
15,few,TRBV3-1,NA,TRBJ2-7,CASSPMATSRVEQYF,TGTGCCAGCAGCCCCATGGCGACTAGTCGCGTCGAGCAGTACTTC
15,NA,TRBV19,NA,TRBJ2-7,CASSPTGTATYEQYF,TGTGCCAGTAGCCCGACCGGGACGGCAACCTACGAGCAGTACTTC
16,few,TRBV9,TRBD2,TRBJ2-1,CASSVFSGRENNEQFF,TGTGCCAGCAGCGTCTTTAGCGGGAGGGAAAACAATGAGCAGTTCTTC
15,few,TRBV5-1,NA,TRBJ2-2,CATKGGQSNTGELFF,TGCGCCACCAAGGGGGGCCAATCGAACACCGGGGAGCTGTTTTTT